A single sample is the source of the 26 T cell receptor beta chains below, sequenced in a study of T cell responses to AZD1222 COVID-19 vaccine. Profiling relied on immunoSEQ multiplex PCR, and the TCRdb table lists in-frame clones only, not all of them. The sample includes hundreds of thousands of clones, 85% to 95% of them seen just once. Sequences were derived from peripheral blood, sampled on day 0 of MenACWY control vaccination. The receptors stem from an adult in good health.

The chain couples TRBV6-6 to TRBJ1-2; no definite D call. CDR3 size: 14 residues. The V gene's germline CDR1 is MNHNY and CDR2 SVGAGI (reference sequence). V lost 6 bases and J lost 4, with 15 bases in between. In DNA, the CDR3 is TGTGCCAGCAGGCCAAACCAAAGGGTCTATGGCTACACCTTC. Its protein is CASRPNQRVYGYTF.

CDR3 protein: CASSFTGGAENTEAFF. The CDR3 nucleotides are TGTGCCAGCAGCTTTACAGGGGGCGCAGAGAACACTGAAGCTTTCTTT. V is TRBV5-4 and J is TRBJ1-1; 9 positions match TRBD1. CDR1 is SGHNT and CDR2 is YYREEE in the germline V gene (reference sequence). The CDR3 is 16 amino acids. V lost 2 bases to trimming and J lost 1 base; unmatched junction nucleotides: 6.

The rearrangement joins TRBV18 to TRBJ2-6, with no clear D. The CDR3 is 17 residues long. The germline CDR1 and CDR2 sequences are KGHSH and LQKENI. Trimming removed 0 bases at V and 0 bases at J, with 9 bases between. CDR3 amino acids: CASSPPPYSSGANVLTF. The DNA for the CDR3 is TGTGCCAGCTCACCACCTCCTTACAGCTCTGGGGCCAACGTCCTGACTTTC.

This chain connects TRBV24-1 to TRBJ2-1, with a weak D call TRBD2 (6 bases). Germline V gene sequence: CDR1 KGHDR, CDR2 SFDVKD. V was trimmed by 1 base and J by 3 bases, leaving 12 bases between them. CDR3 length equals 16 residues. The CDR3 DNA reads TGTGCCACCAGTGATTTCGGGGGAGAGGTCTACAATGAGCAGTTCTTC. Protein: CATSDFGGEVYNEQFF.

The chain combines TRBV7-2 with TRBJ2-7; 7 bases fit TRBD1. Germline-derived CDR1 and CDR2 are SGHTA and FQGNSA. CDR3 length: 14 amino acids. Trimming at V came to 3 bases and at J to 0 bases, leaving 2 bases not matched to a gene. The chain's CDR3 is CASSFDRASYEQYF. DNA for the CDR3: TGTGCCAGCAGCTTTGACAGGGCCTCCTACGAGCAGTACTTC.

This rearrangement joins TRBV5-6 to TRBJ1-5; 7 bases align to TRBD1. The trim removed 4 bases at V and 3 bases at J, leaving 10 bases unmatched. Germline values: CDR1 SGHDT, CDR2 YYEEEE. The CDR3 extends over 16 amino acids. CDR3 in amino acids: CASSRKQGRINQPQHF. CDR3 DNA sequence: TGTGCCAGCAGCCGCAAACAGGGGCGGATCAATCAGCCCCAGCATTTT. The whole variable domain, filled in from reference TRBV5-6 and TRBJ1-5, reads DAGVTQSPTHLIKTRGQQVTLRCSPKSGHDTVSWYQQALGQGPQFIFQYYEEEERQRGNFPDRFSGHQFPNYSSELNVNALLLGDSALYLCASSRKQGRINQPQHFGDGTRLSIL.

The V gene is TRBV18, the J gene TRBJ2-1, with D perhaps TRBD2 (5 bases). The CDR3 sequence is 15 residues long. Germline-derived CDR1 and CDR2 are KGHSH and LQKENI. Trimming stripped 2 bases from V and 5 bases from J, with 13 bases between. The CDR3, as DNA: TGTGCCAGCTCACCAGCGAGGAGGATTAACAATGAGCAGTTCTTC. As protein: CASSPARRINNEQFF.

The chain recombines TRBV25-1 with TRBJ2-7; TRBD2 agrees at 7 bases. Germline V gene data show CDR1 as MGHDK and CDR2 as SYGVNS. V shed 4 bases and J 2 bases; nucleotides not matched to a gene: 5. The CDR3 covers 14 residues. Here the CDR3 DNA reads TGTGCCAGCAGTGTCCCCGGGAGGACCTACGAGCAGTACTTC. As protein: CASSVPGRTYEQYF.

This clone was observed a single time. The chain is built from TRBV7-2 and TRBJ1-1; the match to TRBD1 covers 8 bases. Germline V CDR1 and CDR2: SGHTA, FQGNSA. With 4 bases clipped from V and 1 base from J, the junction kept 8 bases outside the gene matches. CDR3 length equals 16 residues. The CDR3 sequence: CASSWGQGAGNTEAFF. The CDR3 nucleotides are TGTGCCAGCAGCTGGGGCCAGGGGGCCGGGAACACTGAAGCTTTCTTT.

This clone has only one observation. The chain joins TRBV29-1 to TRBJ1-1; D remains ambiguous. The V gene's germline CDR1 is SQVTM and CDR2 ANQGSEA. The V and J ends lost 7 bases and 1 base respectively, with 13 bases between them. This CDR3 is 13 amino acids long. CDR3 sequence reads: CSGAVRGNTEAFF. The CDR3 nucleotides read TGCAGCGGGGCGGTAAGAGGGAACACTGAAGCTTTCTTT.

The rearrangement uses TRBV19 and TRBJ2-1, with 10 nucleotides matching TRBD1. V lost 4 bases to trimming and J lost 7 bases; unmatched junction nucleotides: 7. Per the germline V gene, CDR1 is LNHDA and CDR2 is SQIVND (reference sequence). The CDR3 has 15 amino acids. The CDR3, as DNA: TGTGCCAGTAGTAAGGACAGGGGGGGATTAAATGAGCAGTTCTTC. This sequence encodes CASSKDRGGLNEQFF.

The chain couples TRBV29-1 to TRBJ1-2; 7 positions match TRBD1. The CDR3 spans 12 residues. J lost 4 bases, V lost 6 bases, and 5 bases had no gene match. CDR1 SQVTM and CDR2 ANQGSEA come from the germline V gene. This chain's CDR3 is CSVQQGSYGYTF. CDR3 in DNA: TGCAGCGTGCAACAGGGGAGCTATGGCTACACCTTC.

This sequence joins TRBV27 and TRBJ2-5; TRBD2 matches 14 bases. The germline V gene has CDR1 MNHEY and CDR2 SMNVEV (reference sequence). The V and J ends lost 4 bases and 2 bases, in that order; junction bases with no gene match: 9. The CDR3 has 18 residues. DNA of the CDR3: TGTGCCAGCAGTTCCAGACTAGCGGGGGGGCCGAGGCAAGAGACCCAGTACTTC. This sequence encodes CASSSRLAGGPRQETQYF.

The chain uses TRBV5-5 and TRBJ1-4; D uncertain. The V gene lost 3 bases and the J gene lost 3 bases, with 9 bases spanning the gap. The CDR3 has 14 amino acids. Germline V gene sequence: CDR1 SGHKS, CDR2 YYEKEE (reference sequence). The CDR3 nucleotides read TGTGCCAGCAGCTGGGTAGTATCTAATGAAAAACTGTTTTTT. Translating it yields CASSWVVSNEKLFF.

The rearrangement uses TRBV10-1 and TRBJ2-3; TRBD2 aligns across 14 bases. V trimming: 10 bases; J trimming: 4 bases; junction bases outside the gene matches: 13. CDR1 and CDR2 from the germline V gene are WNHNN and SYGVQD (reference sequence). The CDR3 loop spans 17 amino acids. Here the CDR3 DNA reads TGCGCCACCAAATCCGGGACTAGCGGGGGAATCTCAGATACGCAGTATTTT. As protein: CATKSGTSGGISDTQYF.

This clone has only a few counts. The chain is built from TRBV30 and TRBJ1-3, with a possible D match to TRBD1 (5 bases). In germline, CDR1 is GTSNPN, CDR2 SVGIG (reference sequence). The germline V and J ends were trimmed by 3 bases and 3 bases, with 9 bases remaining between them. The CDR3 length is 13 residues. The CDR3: CAWRGGVGNTIYF. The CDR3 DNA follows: TGTGCCTGGAGAGGAGGGGTTGGAAACACCATATATTTT.

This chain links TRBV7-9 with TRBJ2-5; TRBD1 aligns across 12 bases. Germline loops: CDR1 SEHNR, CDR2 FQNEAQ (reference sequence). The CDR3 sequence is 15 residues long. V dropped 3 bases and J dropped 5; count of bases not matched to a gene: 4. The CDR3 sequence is CASSLGQGARETQYF. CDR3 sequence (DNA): TGTGCCAGCAGCTTGGGACAGGGGGCTCGCGAGACCCAGTACTTC.

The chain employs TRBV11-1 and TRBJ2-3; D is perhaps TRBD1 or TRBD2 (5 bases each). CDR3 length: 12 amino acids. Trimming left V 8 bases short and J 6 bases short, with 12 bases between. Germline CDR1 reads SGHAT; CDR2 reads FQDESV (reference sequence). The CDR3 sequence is CASRDVKDTQYF. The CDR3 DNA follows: TGTGCCAGCCGGGACGTCAAGGATACGCAGTATTTT.

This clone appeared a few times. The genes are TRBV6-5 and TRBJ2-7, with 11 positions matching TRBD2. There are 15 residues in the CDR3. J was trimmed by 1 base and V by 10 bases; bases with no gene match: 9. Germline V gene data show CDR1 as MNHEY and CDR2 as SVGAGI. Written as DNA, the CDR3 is TGTGCCAACCGTAAACTAGCGGGGGCGTCCTACGAGCAGTACTTC. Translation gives CANRKLAGASYEQYF.

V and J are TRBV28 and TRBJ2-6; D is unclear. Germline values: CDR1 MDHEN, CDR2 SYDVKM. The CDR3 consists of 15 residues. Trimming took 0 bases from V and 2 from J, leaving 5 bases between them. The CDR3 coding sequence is TGTGCCAGCAGTTTATGGGGCCCTGGGGCCAACGTCCTGACTTTC. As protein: CASSLWGPGANVLTF.

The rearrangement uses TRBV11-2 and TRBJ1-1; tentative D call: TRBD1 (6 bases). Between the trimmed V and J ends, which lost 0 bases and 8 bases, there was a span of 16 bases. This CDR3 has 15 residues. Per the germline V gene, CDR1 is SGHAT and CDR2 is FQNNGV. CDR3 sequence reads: CASSLESGGTTEAFF. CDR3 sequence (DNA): TGTGCCAGCAGCTTAGAATCGGGGGGGACAACGGAAGCTTTCTTT.

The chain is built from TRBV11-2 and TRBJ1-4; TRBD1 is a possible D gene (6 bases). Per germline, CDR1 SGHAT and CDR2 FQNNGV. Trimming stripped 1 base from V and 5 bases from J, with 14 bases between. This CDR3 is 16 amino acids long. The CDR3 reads CASSLGSGAGNEKLFF. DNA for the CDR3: TGTGCCAGCAGCTTAGGTTCGGGGGCGGGCAATGAAAAACTGTTTTTT. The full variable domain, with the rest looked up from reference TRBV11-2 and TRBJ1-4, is EAGVAQSPRYKIIEKRQSVAFWCNPISGHATLYWYQQILGQGPKLLIQFQNNGVVDDSQLPKDRFSAERLKGVDSTLKIQPAKLEDSAVYLCASSLGSGAGNEKLFFGSGTQLSVL.

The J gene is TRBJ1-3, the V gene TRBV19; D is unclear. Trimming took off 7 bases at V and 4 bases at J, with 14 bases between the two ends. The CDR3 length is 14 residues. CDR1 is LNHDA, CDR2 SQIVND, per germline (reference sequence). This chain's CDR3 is CASKEAHQGNTIYF. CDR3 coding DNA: TGTGCCAGTAAAGAAGCTCACCAGGGAAACACCATATATTTT.

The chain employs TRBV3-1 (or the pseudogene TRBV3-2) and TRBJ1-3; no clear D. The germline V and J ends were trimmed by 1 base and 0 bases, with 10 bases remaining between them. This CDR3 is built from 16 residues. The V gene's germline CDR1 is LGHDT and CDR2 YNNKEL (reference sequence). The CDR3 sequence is CASSQVPVNSGNTIYF. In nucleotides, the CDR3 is TGTGCCAGCAGCCAAGTCCCGGTTAACTCTGGAAACACCATATATTTT.

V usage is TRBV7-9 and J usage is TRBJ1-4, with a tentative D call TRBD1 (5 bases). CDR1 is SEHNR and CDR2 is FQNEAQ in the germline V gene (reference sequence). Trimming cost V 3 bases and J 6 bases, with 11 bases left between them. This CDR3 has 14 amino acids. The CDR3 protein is CASSFFLGDEKLFF. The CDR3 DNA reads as TGTGCCAGCAGCTTCTTCCTGGGGGATGAAAAACTGTTTTTT.

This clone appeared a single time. Written as DNA, the CDR3 is TGTGCCAGCAGCCCTACCCGACGGAACACTGAAGCTTTCTTT. As protein: CASSPTRRNTEAFF. This rearrangement joins TRBV3-1 (or the pseudogene TRBV3-2) to TRBJ1-1; D not certain. The CDR3 covers 14 residues. The germline V gene has CDR1 LGHDT and CDR2 YNNKEL (reference sequence). Deletions cut 4 bases from V and 1 base from J, with 10 bases between.